What follows are 19 T cell receptor beta chains derived from one specimen sequenced in a study of blood T cell repertoires in COVID-19. The method was immunoSEQ multiplex PCR; TCRdb's version includes in-frame clones alone and lacks a portion of them. The sample consists of hundreds of thousands of clones, around nine tenths of them appearing once. The sequenced sample consisted of peripheral blood. Receptor source: a woman aged 25 to 39 with acute or convalescent COVID-19.

This CDR3 is CASSLVRASYNEQFF. The CDR3 bases are TGCGCCAGCAGCTTGGTCAGGGCTTCCTACAATGAGCAGTTCTTC. This chain connects TRBV5-1 to TRBJ2-1, with TRBD1 as a possible D gene (5 bases). Germline loops: CDR1 SGHRS, CDR2 YFSETQ. The CDR3 sequence is 15 residues long. V was trimmed by 0 bases and J by 1 base, leaving 8 bases between them.

The chain is built from TRBV11-1 and TRBJ2-7; 10 bases are a match to TRBD2. The CDR3 sequence is 15 residues long. Germline V lookup: CDR1 SGHAT, CDR2 FQDESV (reference sequence). Trimming removed 3 bases from V and 4 bases from J; junction bases left unmatched: 6. The CDR3 sequence: CASSLELAGFYEQYF. For the CDR3, the DNA is TGTGCCAGCAGCTTGGAACTAGCGGGGTTTTACGAGCAGTACTTC.

The J gene is TRBJ1-6, the V gene TRBV4-1, with a weak D call TRBD1 (5 bases). Germline V gene data show CDR1 as MGHRA and CDR2 as YSYEKL. The ends were cut back, 2 bases at V and 0 bases at J, with 20 bases in the middle. The CDR3 has 20 residues. The CDR3 sequence: CASSQQGAPRMSSYNSPLHF. CDR3 in DNA: TGCGCCAGCAGCCAACAAGGGGCCCCCAGGATGAGCTCCTATAATTCACCCCTCCACTTT.

V is TRBV11-3 and J is TRBJ2-1, with TRBD2 identical over 9 bases. The V gene end was trimmed by 1 base and the J gene end by 11 bases; junction bases not matched to a gene: 9. The CDR3 is 15 residues long. The germline CDR1 and CDR2 sequences are SGHNT and YENEEA. The CDR3 bases are TGTGCCAGCAGCTTAGCGGTGGGCGGGGGGGACAAGCAGTTCTTC. It encodes CASSLAVGGGDKQFF.

V gene TRBV5-4 combines with J gene TRBJ1-6; 9 nucleotides align to TRBD1. Germline assignment: CDR1 SGHNT and CDR2 YYREEE (reference sequence). This CDR3 has 18 amino acids. The ends lost 5 bases at V and 7 bases at J; junction bases unmatched: 16. In DNA form, the CDR3 reads TGTGCCAGCAGTCAAGAGGACAGGGGTGTTAGTCCCAATTCACCCCTCCACTTT. Its translation is CASSQEDRGVSPNSPLHF.

The rearrangement uses TRBV11-2 and TRBJ2-2; maybe TRBD2 (5 bases). The CDR3 contains 15 residues. V was shortened by 3 bases and J by 0 bases, with 8 bases between the two germline ends. CDR1 is SGHAT, CDR2 FQNNGV, per germline. In DNA form, the CDR3 reads TGTGCCAGCAGCTTTGCCGGGGCGAACACCGGGGAGCTGTTTTTT. Translated: CASSFAGANTGELFF.

This chain links TRBV9 with TRBJ2-1, with TRBD2 matching over 14 bases. Germline values: CDR1 SGDLS, CDR2 YYNGEE. The CDR3 loop spans 16 amino acids. Trimming took 4 bases from V and 7 from J; bases not matched to a gene: 7. The CDR3: CASSLSGTSGGNEQFF. In DNA, the CDR3 is TGTGCCAGCAGCTTATCCGGGACTAGCGGGGGAAATGAGCAGTTCTTC.

The CDR3 loop is CASSGPSNSPLHF. The DNA of the CDR3 is TGTGCCAGCAGCGGTCCCTCTAATTCACCCCTCCACTTT. The rearrangement joins TRBV9 to TRBJ1-6; no clear D. There are 13 residues in the CDR3. V lost 3 bases to trimming and J lost 6 bases, with 7 bases between them. Germline CDR1 SGDLS, CDR2 YYNGEE.

The chain employs TRBV18 and TRBJ1-1; the D is unclear. The CDR3 sequence is 15 residues long. The germline V gene encodes CDR1 KGHSH and CDR2 LQKENI. The germline V and J ends were trimmed by 2 bases and 1 base, with 11 bases remaining between them. The CDR3 DNA reads as TGTGCCAGCTCACCATCGCGGCAGACGAACACTGAAGCTTTCTTT. Translating gives CASSPSRQTNTEAFF. The full variable domain, with the rest looked up from reference TRBV18 and TRBJ1-1, is NAGVMQNPRHLVRRRGQEARLRCSPMKGHSHVYWYRQLPEEGLKFMVYLQKENIIDESGMPKERFSAEFPKEGPSILRIQQVVRGDSAAYFCASSPSRQTNTEAFFGQGTRLTVV.

In this sample, this clone turned up a few times. The V gene is TRBV27, the J gene TRBJ2-7; tentatively, D is TRBD2 (5 bases). This CDR3 region has 12 residues. Germline CDR1 and CDR2: MNHEY and SMNVEV (reference sequence). The V gene lost 6 bases and the J gene lost 6 bases, with 12 bases spanning the gap. CDR3 sequence reads: CASRRGGGEQYF. The CDR3 bases are TGTGCCAGCAGACGAGGAGGCGGCGAGCAGTACTTC.

This clone showed up just a few times. The chain recombines TRBV5-6 with TRBJ1-5, with TRBD1 matching over 7 bases. In germline, CDR1 is SGHDT, CDR2 YYEEEE. This CDR3 has 13 residues. V trimming: 4 bases; J trimming: 7 bases; junction bases outside the gene matches: 5. The CDR3 DNA sequence: TGTGCCAGCAGCATAGGGGGCGGGCAGCCCCAGCATTTT. Encoded protein: CASSIGGGQPQHF. Using reference TRBV5-6 and TRBJ1-5 for the parts outside the CDR3, the full variable domain is DAGVTQSPTHLIKTRGQQVTLRCSPKSGHDTVSWYQQALGQGPQFIFQYYEEEERQRGNFPDRFSGHQFPNYSSELNVNALLLGDSALYLCASSIGGGQPQHFGDGTRLSIL.

This sequence joins TRBV10-3 and TRBJ1-2, with D possibly being TRBD1 (6 bases). V dropped 5 bases and J dropped 5 bases, with 12 bases sitting between them. Germline V gives CDR1 ENHRY, CDR2 SYGVKD. CDR3 length: 13 residues. The CDR3 coding sequence is TGTGCCATCAGTACCGACAGGTGGTATGGCTACACCTTC. Encoded protein: CAISTDRWYGYTF.

This clone was observed a single time. The chain has TRBV24-1 and TRBJ1-5, with 7 bases aligning to TRBD1. The junction had 11 bases not matched to a gene; V was cut back by 4 bases and J by 6 bases. Germline V gene lookup returns CDR1 KGHDR and CDR2 SFDVKD. The CDR3 contains 16 residues. CDR3 nucleotides: TGTGCCACCAGTGACAGCTACAGGGGAGCATTTCAGCCCCAGCATTTT. Its protein product is CATSDSYRGAFQPQHF.

This chain connects TRBV30 to TRBJ1-6; 7 bases map to TRBD1. Germline V gene data show CDR1 as GTSNPN and CDR2 as SVGIG (reference sequence). The CDR3 length is 13 residues. With V trimmed by 4 bases and J by 10 bases, 7 bases remained unmatched. In DNA, the CDR3 is TGTGCCTGGACCCCAGGGGGGAACTCACCCCTCCACTTT. This codes for CAWTPGGNSPLHF.

The gene calls are TRBV2 and TRBJ1-1, with 9 bases fitting TRBD1. V lost 8 bases, J lost 5 bases, and 6 bases stayed unmatched. Germline V gene sequence: CDR1 SNHLY, CDR2 FYNNEI. The CDR3 runs 13 residues. In DNA, the CDR3 is TGTGCCAGCTCCGGGACAGGGCCAACTGAAGCTTTCTTT. It is translated as CASSGTGPTEAFF.

The chain carries TRBV11-2 and TRBJ2-5, with a weak D call TRBD1 (5 bases). Germline V gene data show CDR1 as SGHAT and CDR2 as FQNNGV. Trimming stripped 7 bases from V and 4 bases from J, with 7 bases between. The CDR3 length is 11 residues. CDR3 residues: CASTQGETQYF. CDR3 nucleotides: TGTGCCAGCACCCAGGGAGAGACCCAGTACTTC.

The chain couples TRBV24-1 to TRBJ2-7, with D tentatively TRBD2 (6 bases). Germline loops: CDR1 KGHDR, CDR2 SFDVKD. The CDR3 loop spans 16 amino acids. Trimming left V 7 bases short and J 3 bases short, with 21 bases between. The CDR3 reads CATSPGGAEEIYEQYF. CDR3 sequence (DNA): TGTGCCACCAGCCCAGGAGGGGCAGAGGAAATCTACGAGCAGTACTTC.

This chain connects TRBV5-1 to TRBJ2-7, with a weak D call TRBD2 (5 bases). Trimming took 3 bases from V and 4 from J, leaving 8 bases between them. Germline V gene sequence: CDR1 SGHRS, CDR2 YFSETQ. CDR3 size: 12 residues. The DNA for the CDR3 is TGCGCCAGCAGCTCTCGGGGATACGAGCAGTACTTC. Amino acids: CASSSRGYEQYF.

Note on this clone: Other DNA sequences in this specimen translate into the identical CDR3. The chain has TRBV11-2 and TRBJ1-1; D might be TRBD1 (5 bases). Trimming pared 5 bases from V and 1 base from J, leaving 8 bases between. The CDR3 sequence is 13 residues long. The germline CDR1 and CDR2 sequences are SGHAT and FQNNGV. The DNA for the CDR3 is TGTGCCAGCAGCGCCGACAGGAACACTGAAGCTTTCTTT. Protein sequence: CASSADRNTEAFF.